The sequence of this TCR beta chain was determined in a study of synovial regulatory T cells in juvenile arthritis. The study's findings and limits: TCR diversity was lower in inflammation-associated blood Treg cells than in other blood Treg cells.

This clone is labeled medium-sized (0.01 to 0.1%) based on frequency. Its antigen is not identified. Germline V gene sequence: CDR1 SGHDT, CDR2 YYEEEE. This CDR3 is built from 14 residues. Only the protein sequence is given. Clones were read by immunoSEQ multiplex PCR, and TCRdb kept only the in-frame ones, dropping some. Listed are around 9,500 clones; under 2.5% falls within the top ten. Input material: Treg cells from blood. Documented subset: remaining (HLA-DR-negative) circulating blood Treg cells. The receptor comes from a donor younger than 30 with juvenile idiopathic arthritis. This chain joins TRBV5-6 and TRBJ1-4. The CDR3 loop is CASSLGGARGSLFF.